The next 16 T cell receptor beta chains were all read from a single sample in a study of regulatory T cells in long-lasting Graves disease. Time point indicated: newly diagnosed GD, antithyroid drugs for less than 3 months. RNA extracted from PBMCs served as the sequencing template. Arm-PCR with iRepertoire HTBI primers amplified the CDR3 regions for these TCR beta libraries. Via MiXCR, TCRdb re-called the multiplex PCR reads, giving one row per CDR3 protein. This table holds roughly 610,000 distinct CDR3 sequences, around 15% found once. These data also formed part of another study, on T cells in Graves' hyperthyroidism and ophthalmopathy.

The specimen was peripheral blood mononuclear cells (PBMCs), collected at new diagnosis, from a patient treated with antithyroid drugs. The source is a man aged 18 to 29 with Graves disease.

This clonotype was seen at least ten times. The chain has TRBV30 and TRBJ1-2, with D hard to call. This CDR3 spans 10 amino acids. Germline values: CDR1 GTSNPN, CDR2 SVGIG (reference sequence). The V gene lost 3 bases and the J gene lost 8 bases, with 7 bases spanning the gap. CDR3 in DNA: TGTGCCTGGAGGGGGTACGGCTACACCTTC. Amino acid sequence: CAWRGYGYTF. The full variable domain, rest sourced from reference TRBV30 and TRBJ1-2, is SQTIHQWPATLVQPVGSPLSLECTVEGTSNPNLYWYRQAAGRGLQLLFYSVGIGQISSEVPQNLSASRPQDRQFILSSKKLLLSDSGFYLCAWRGYGYTFGSGTRLTVV.

The chain carries TRBV20-1 and TRBJ1-5, with 8 nucleotides matching TRBD1. V shed 2 bases and J 0 bases; nucleotides not matched to a gene: 18. Germline assignment: CDR1 DFQATT and CDR2 SNEGSKA (reference sequence). The length of the CDR3 is 20 residues. The CDR3 spells CSARSIPGTGHPYSNQPQHF. The CDR3 DNA reads TGCAGTGCTAGATCCATTCCCGGGACAGGACATCCATATAGCAATCAGCCCCAGCATTTT.

This clonotype was observed at least ten times. The chain employs TRBV28 and TRBJ2-3, with 8 bases fitting TRBD2. CDR1 and CDR2 from the germline V gene are MDHEN and SYDVKM. This CDR3 contains 15 residues. Losses at the gene ends were 3 bases for V and 0 bases for J; bases not matched to a gene: 2. The DNA of the CDR3 is TGTGCCAGCAGTTTCCCTAGCGGGAGCACAGATACGCAGTATTTT. This encodes CASSFPSGSTDTQYF.

This clonotype has ten or more counts. The junction does not match germline at one end; this may be a read error. The chain combines TRBV3-1 with TRBJ1-3; D gene ambiguous. Germline CDR1 LGHDT, CDR2 YNNKEL (reference sequence). The CDR3 covers 12 residues. The DNA for the CDR3 is TGTGCCAGCAGCCCCTCTGAAAACACCATATATTTT. Amino acids: CASSPSENTIYF. The full variable domain, in which reference TRBV3-1 and TRBJ1-3 provide the parts outside the CDR3, is DTAVSQTPKYLVTQMGNDKSIKCEQNLGHDTMYWYKQDSKKFLKIMFSYNNKELIINETVPNRFSPKSPDKAHLNLHINSLELGDSAVYFCASSPSENTIYFGEGSWLTVV.

Details on this clonotype: A single base separates this from a much larger clone, so it may be a read error. The chain combines TRBV20-1 with TRBJ2-1; no firm D call. Germline values: CDR1 DFQATT, CDR2 SNEGSKA (reference sequence). The CDR3 is 16 amino acids. CDR3 loop: CSARDPGTISCNEQFF. The CDR3 coding sequence is TGCAGTGCTAGAGATCCCGGAACTATCTCCTGCAATGAGCAGTTCTTC.

The chain has TRBV7-2 and TRBJ1-3, with D tentatively TRBD1 (6 bases). Germline V gene lookup returns CDR1 SGHTA and CDR2 FQGNSA. This CDR3 region has 17 residues. Trimming shortened V by 0 bases and J by 0 bases, and 12 bases separated the two germline ends. The DNA for the CDR3 is TGTGCCAGCAGCTTAGCGATTCAGGGGCGCTCTGGAAACACCATATATTTT. This codes for CASSLAIQGRSGNTIYF. Filled out from reference TRBV7-2 and TRBJ1-3, the complete variable domain reads GAGVSQSPSNKVTEKGKDVELRCDPISGHTALYWYRQSLGQGLEFLIYFQGNSAPDKSGLPSDRFSAERTGGSVSTLTIQRTQQEDSAVYLCASSLAIQGRSGNTIYFGEGSWLTVV.

This clonotype was observed at least ten times. The chain employs TRBV7-9 and TRBJ2-5; TRBD2 is a possible D gene (6 bases). V was clipped by 2 bases and J by 5 bases, with 15 bases between them. CDR1 and CDR2 (germline): SEHNR, FQNEAQ (reference sequence). The CDR3 totals 15 residues. The CDR3 nucleotides read TGTGCCAGCAGCTTACGCGGGATGGGATGGGAGACCCAGTACTTC. Amino acids: CASSLRGMGWETQYF. Supplemented by reference TRBV7-9 and TRBJ2-5, the full variable domain reads DTGVSQNPRHKITKRGQNVTFRCDPISEHNRLYWYRQTLGQGPEFLTYFQNEAQLEKSRLLSDRFSAERPKGSFSTLEIQRTEQGDSAMYLCASSLRGMGWETQYFGPGTRLLVL.

This clonotype was seen at least ten times. V usage is TRBV20-1 and J usage is TRBJ2-1; 8 bases agree with TRBD2. CDR3 length equals 15 residues. CDR1 and CDR2 (germline): DFQATT, SNEGSKA (reference sequence). With 2 bases clipped from V and 13 bases from J, the junction kept 16 bases outside the gene matches. CDR3 region: CSARYLSPSGGSQFF. The CDR3 bases are TGCAGTGCTAGATACCTATCGCCCAGCGGGGGCTCTCAGTTCTTC.

This sequence joins TRBV19 and TRBJ2-1; D may be TRBD1 (6 bases). The CDR3 is 16 amino acids. CDR1 and CDR2 (germline): LNHDA, SQIVND (reference sequence). Between the trimmed V and J ends, which lost 3 bases and 8 bases, there was a span of 20 bases. CDR3 amino acids: CASSIWDPQGMHEQFF. The CDR3 DNA sequence: TGTGCCAGTAGTATTTGGGACCCCCAGGGGATGCATGAGCAGTTCTTC.

The J gene is TRBJ2-4, the V gene TRBV2, with D hard to call. V lost 0 bases, J lost 3 bases, and 12 bases lay in between. The CDR3 extends over 16 amino acids. Germline-derived CDR1 and CDR2 are SNHLY and FYNNEI. CDR3 sequence reads: CASSEALGLGKNIQYF. The CDR3 coding sequence is TGTGCCAGCAGTGAAGCGCTAGGGTTGGGCAAAAACATTCAGTACTTC. Full variable domain (missing parts from reference TRBV2 and TRBJ2-4): EPEVTQTPSHQVTQMGQEVILRCVPISNHLYFYWYRQILGQKVEFLVSFYNNEISEKSEIFDDQFSVERPDGSNFTLKIRSTKLEDSAMYFCASSEALGLGKNIQYFGAGTRLSVL.

This clonotype was counted at least ten times. The V and J genes are TRBV20-1 and TRBJ2-1; D unclear. This CDR3 region has 11 residues. Germline V gives CDR1 DFQATT, CDR2 SNEGSKA (reference sequence). Trimming removed 1 base at V and 15 bases at J, with 13 bases between. The CDR3 is CSARVRDLWFF. Here the CDR3 DNA reads TGCAGTGCTAGAGTTAGAGACTTATGGTTCTTC.

This chain connects TRBV11-2 to TRBJ2-1; 11 bases are shared with TRBD2. Germline V gene lookup returns CDR1 SGHAT and CDR2 FQNNGV. V trimming: 2 bases; J trimming: 8 bases; junction bases outside the gene matches: 8. The CDR3 has 16 residues. The CDR3: CASSLSLAGGGDEQFF. Written as DNA, the CDR3 is TGTGCCAGCAGCTTAAGCCTAGCGGGAGGCGGGGATGAGCAGTTCTTC.

This clonotype turned up a few times. J is TRBJ2-3 and V is TRBV5-1, with a weak D call TRBD1 (5 bases). Germline-derived CDR1 and CDR2 are SGHRS and YFSETQ. Trimming took off 7 bases at V and 0 bases at J, with 12 bases between the two ends. The CDR3 has 14 amino acids. The CDR3 region has the DNA TGCGCCAGCCTTAGGGGCGGTAGCACAGATACGCAGTATTTT. Translating it yields CASLRGGSTDTQYF.

The sample holds a few counts of this clonotype. The chain employs TRBV4-2 and TRBJ2-6, with 7 bases that match TRBD1. This CDR3 has 17 amino acids. Germline V gives CDR1 LGHNA, CDR2 YNFKEQ. The trim removed 1 base at V and 1 base at J, leaving 4 bases unmatched. The DNA of the CDR3 is TGTGCCAGCAGCCAAGGGGGACAGTCTTCTGGGGCCAACGTCCTGACTTTC. Its protein product is CASSQGGQSSGANVLTF.

The CDR3, as DNA: TGTGCCAGCAACCGATGGTGGCTAGCGGGAGGCCCGCACTCTACCTACAATGAGCAGTTCTTC. Amino acid sequence: CASNRWWLAGGPHSTYNEQFF. The genes are TRBV7-9 and TRBJ2-1, with 11 bases aligning to TRBD2. The germline V gene has CDR1 SEHNR and CDR2 FQNEAQ (reference sequence). V lost 7 bases and J lost 2; bases outside the gene matches: 22. CDR3 length: 21 amino acids.

This clonotype showed up just a few times. V usage is TRBV7-9 and J usage is TRBJ2-7; D may match TRBD1 or TRBD2 (5 bases each). The CDR3 is made up of 15 amino acids. V was cut by 4 bases and J by 2 bases, with 15 bases left in between. CDR1 is SEHNR and CDR2 is FQNEAQ in the germline V gene (reference sequence). CDR3 region: CASSSTGDLTYEQYF. The CDR3 region has the DNA TGTGCCAGCAGCTCCACCGGGGACCTAACCTACGAGCAGTACTTC.